The clone carrying this T cell receptor (beta chain) was recorded a few times. This specimen comes from a study of shared clonotypes between healthy human individuals. Study-level background: Donors, aged 18 to 49, were a couple of women and three men.

There were no recent acute infections or vaccinations among the donors, who were healthy HIV-negative adults. This CDR3 spans 16 amino acids. Germline V gives CDR1 SEHNR, CDR2 FQNEAQ (reference sequence). Unmatched junction bases numbered 17, after V lost 5 bases and J lost 13 bases. Clones were sequenced by immunoSEQ multiplex PCR, and TCRdb holds only the in-frame ones, with some missing. The table records fewer than 1.4 million clones, about four fifths of them present only once. The receptor's source is a man younger than 30 in good health. Some clones in this sample may be carry-over from other donors' samples. The rearrangement joins TRBV7-9 to TRBJ2-2; 9 bases fit TRBD1. Sequencing was done on a sample of memory CD4+ T cells from PBMCs. Subset of the sample: CD45RA-negative fraction. CDR3 coding DNA: TGTGCCAGCAGCCCCCAAAAATACACAGGGGGCAAAGGGCTGTTTTTT. Amino acid sequence: CASSPQKYTGGKGLFF.